This T cell receptor beta chain was documented in a study of a mutant IDH1 vaccine in newly diagnosed glioma. At the level of the study: Treatment recipients were about 62% male and around 40% female, and their mean age was approximately 43 years. Earlier care involved radiotherapy, temozolomide, or both, and the majority received both.

The time point is: week 23, last vaccination. Every single dose of the vaccine, 300 ug of mutant IDH1 20-mer peptide, came with topical imiquimod. From germline, CDR1 is MNHNS and CDR2 SASEGT. The CDR3 totals 17 residues. V was clipped by 0 bases and J by 1 base, with 12 bases between them. Using immunoSEQ multiplex PCR, the repertoire was profiled, and TCRdb retains in-frame clones only, with some absent. The sample lists around 26,000 clones, around 83% occurring once. Notes on the study in general: Seemingly, top peripheral T cell clonotype changes bore no relation to pseudoprogression.

To note about this clone: Its antigen remains unidentified.

The J gene is TRBJ2-2, the V gene TRBV6-1; D gene uncertain. This TCR was sampled from a woman younger than 45 with glioma. Specimen: PBMCs, collected from a glioma patient whose treatment included an IDH1 peptide vaccine. The CDR3 nucleotides read TGTGCCAGCAGTGAAGCGCTCTCGAGGTGGAACACCGGGGAGCTGTTTTTT. Its translation: CASSEALSRWNTGELFF.